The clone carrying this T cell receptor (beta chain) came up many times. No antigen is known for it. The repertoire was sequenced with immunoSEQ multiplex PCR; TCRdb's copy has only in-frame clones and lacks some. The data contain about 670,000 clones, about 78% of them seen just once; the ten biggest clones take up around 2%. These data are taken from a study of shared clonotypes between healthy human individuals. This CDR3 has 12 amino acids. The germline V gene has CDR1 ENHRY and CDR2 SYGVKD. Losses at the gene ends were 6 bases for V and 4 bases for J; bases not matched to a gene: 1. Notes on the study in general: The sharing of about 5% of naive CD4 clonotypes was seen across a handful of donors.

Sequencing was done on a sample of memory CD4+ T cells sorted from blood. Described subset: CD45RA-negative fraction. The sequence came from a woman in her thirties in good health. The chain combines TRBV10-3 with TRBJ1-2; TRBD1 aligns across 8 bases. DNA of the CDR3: TGTGCCATCAGCAGGGGGCCCTATGGCTACACCTTC. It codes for CAISRGPYGYTF.